The source of this T cell receptor beta chain is a study of blood T cell repertoires in COVID-19. On the study more broadly: Sources were T cells, B-cell-depleted T cells, or PBMCs; the material itself was cDNA or gDNA.

V was shortened by 2 bases and J by 2 bases, with 8 bases between the two germline ends. This CDR3 comprises 14 residues. Per germline, CDR1 MNHEY and CDR2 SMNVEV (reference sequence). Clones were sequenced by immunoSEQ multiplex PCR, and TCRdb holds only the in-frame ones, with some missing. Here the sample spans about 110,000 clones, approximately 83% being singletons. The sequencing sample was made of peripheral blood. This receptor was identified in a woman aged 70-85 years with acute or convalescent COVID-19. This chain connects TRBV27 to TRBJ2-3; no definite D call. CDR3 residues: CASSLGQNTDTQYF. CDR3 sequence (DNA): TGTGCCAGCAGTTTAGGGCAGAACACAGATACGCAGTATTTT.